The rows below give T cell receptor beta chains drawn from one sample of a study of T-cell reconstitution after alpha-beta-depleted transplantation in children. TCRdb reprocessed the PCR reads via MiXCR and lists one record per CDR3 protein. The sample has 700,000 to 950,000 distinct CDR3 sequences; roughly 15% are singletons. This specimen was PBMCs, mostly from graft donor cells, taken 360 days after TCRalphabeta/CD19-depleted stem cell transplant. The origin of the receptors is a male patient younger than 18 who had a stem cell transplant for acute lymphoblastic leukemia, so the T cells may come from the graft donor. Each CDR3 is given with its conserved first and last residue. D genes are given only for firm matches. Clone sizes are given selectively: once, few, many, or a class where the clone is expanded.

V gene,J gene,D gene,clone size,CDR3 DNA,CDR3 protein
TRBV10-3,TRBJ2-3,NA,NA,TGTGCCATCCGAGATCCAGGGACACGGGGCCTCACAGATACGCAGTATTTT,CAIRDPGTRGLTDTQYF
TRBV11-2,TRBJ2-7,NA,few,TGTGCCAGCAGCCCCATGCTGAACGGCGAGCAGTACTTC,CASSPMLNGEQYF
TRBV5-1,TRBJ2-1,TRBD1,few,TGCGCCAGCAGCCCCGAGGGGGCAGGGAGCTTCCACAATGAGCAGTTCTTC,CASSPEGAGSFHNEQFF
TRBV10-1,TRBJ2-5,TRBD1,NA,TGCGCCAGCAGTGGGGACAGGTCCTCCCAAGAGACCCAGTACTTC,CASSGDRSSQETQYF
TRBV27,TRBJ2-7,NA,few,TGTGCCAGCAGTTTACTGGGACCGAGAACCTACGAGCAGTACTTC,CASSLLGPRTYEQYF
TRBV7-3,TRBJ2-3,NA,once,TGTGCCAGCAGCAGCAAGATAAGGGGGAATACGCAGTATTTT,CASSSKIRGNTQYF
TRBV12-5,TRBJ2-7,TRBD2,NA,TGTGCTAGTGGTTTGGCTAGCGGGAGGACATCCTACGAGCAGTACTTC,CASGLASGRTSYEQYF
TRBV5-1,TRBJ2-1,TRBD2,many,TGCGCCAGCAGCTCCGGGACTACCTCCAATGAGCAGTTCTTC,CASSSGTTSNEQFF
TRBV7-9,TRBJ2-5,NA,NA,TGTGCCAGCGAAGGAGGGGGGACCCAGTACTTC,CASEGGGTQYF
TRBV29-1,TRBJ1-2,TRBD1,NA,TGCAGCGTTGAAGGCTTCGGACAGGGGAATAGGATGAGCTATGGCTACACCTTC,CSVEGFGQGNRMSYGYTF
TRBV18,TRBJ1-1,TRBD1,NA,TGTGCCAGCTCACCACCCCCTGGGACAGCCACTGAAGCTTTCTTT,CASSPPPGTATEAFF
TRBV6-5,TRBJ1-4,NA,NA,TGTGCCAGCAGTTACTCATCCAGGGGATGGGAAAAACTGTTTTTT,CASSYSSRGWEKLFF
TRBV5-1,TRBJ2-4,TRBD1,NA,TGCGCCAGCAGCTACAAATCCCCCGGGACAGGGTTAAACATTCAGTACTTC,CASSYKSPGTGLNIQYF
TRBV11-2,TRBJ2-1,TRBD2,NA,TGTGCCAGCAGTTATACTAGCGGCGGCTCCTACAATGAGCAGTTCTTC,CASSYTSGGSYNEQFF
TRBV11-2,TRBJ1-3,NA,NA,TGTGCCAGCAGCTTTGGGCGGGTGACTGGAAACACCATATATTTT,CASSFGRVTGNTIYF
TRBV5-1,TRBJ2-3,NA,many,TGCGCCAGCAGCCCGGACGGTAGCACAGATACGCAGTATTTT,CASSPDGSTDTQYF
TRBV18,TRBJ1-6,NA,NA,TGTGCCAGCTCACCAGTACAGGGACGGGACCCCCTCCACTTT,CASSPVQGRDPLHF
TRBV10-1,TRBJ2-1,TRBD2,few,TGCGCCAGCAGTGAGCCGGGACTAGCGGGAGGGAATGAGCAGTTCTTC,CASSEPGLAGGNEQFF
TRBV19,TRBJ2-1,TRBD2,few,TGTGCCAGTAGTTCATTGACTAGCGGGAGGTTCGGTATCGGTGAGCAGTTCTTC,CASSSLTSGRFGIGEQFF
TRBV5-1,TRBJ2-5,NA,few,TGCGCCAGCTTTGGACAGCCCCAAGAGACCCAGTACTTC,CASFGQPQETQYF
TRBV4-1,TRBJ1-5,NA,NA,TGCGCCAGCAGCCAAGATCGGGGGGGTGGGGGATATAGCAATCAGCCCCAGCATTTT,CASSQDRGGGGYSNQPQHF
TRBV18,TRBJ2-7,NA,NA,TGTGCCAGCTCACCAGGGTTGGCCCCACTTACCTACGAGCAGTACTTC,CASSPGLAPLTYEQYF
TRBV2,TRBJ1-1,TRBD1,many,TGTGCCAGCAGTGAGACAGGGGGCAAGAACACTGAAGCTTTCTTT,CASSETGGKNTEAFF
TRBV12-3/TRBV12-4,TRBJ2-7,NA,NA,TGTGCCAGCAGTTTCATGTTGGAGCAGTACTTC,CASSFMLEQYF
TRBV5-1,TRBJ1-5,NA,NA,TGCGCCAGCAGCCTGGAGGGGTCCACCCATCAGCCCCAGCATTTT,CASSLEGSTHQPQHF
TRBV4-2,TRBJ2-3,NA,NA,TGTGCCAGCAGCCAATTCAGATATACTACAGATACGCAGTATTTT,CASSQFRYTTDTQYF